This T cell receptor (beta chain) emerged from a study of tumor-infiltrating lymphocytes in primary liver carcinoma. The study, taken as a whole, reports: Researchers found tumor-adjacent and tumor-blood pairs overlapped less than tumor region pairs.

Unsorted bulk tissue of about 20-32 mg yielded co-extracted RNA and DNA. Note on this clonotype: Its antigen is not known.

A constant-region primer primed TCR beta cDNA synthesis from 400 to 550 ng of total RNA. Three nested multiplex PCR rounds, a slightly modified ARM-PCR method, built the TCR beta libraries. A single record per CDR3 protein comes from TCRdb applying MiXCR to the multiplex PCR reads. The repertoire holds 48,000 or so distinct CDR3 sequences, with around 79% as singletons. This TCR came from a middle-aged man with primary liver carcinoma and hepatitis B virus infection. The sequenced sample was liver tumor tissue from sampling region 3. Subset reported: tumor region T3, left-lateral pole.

The CDR3 DNA reads TGCAGCGCCCGGGGACTGACAATGGGGTGGACCCAGTACTTC. Translation: CSARGLTMGWTQYF. The chain employs TRBV29-1 and TRBJ2-5; D possibly corresponds to TRBD2 (6 bases). Trimming took off 7 bases at V and 7 bases at J, with 22 bases between the two ends. The CDR3 has 14 residues. Germline lookup yields CDR1 SQVTM and CDR2 ANQGSEA.